This TCR beta chain appears in the sequencing data of a study of post-analysis software for immune sequencing data. About the study: Recorded disease courses covered relapsing-remitting, secondary progressive and progressive-relapsing multiple sclerosis. Some patients had no subtype annotation.

Notes on the study in general: When patients were compared with controls, a handful of TRBV segments were more frequent, TRBV5-6, TRBV5-1 and TRBV20-1 among them. Strong same-batch co-clustering of samples appeared with F measure clustering.

To note about this clonotype: Its specificity is unknown. A junction boundary mismatches the germline segment, possibly from a read error.

Unique molecular identifiers tagged the TCR beta cDNA libraries. cDNA molecules numbering some 500,000 came from roughly 1 to 10 million T cells. TCRdb re-derived calls from the PCR reads in MiXCR, one entry per CDR3 protein. This sample yields about 200,000 distinct CDR3 sequences, of which 25% to 35% are seen a single time; approximately 3.6% belongs to the top ten. Germline values: CDR1 SGHRS, CDR2 YFSETQ. The CDR3 is made up of 14 amino acids. The sample taken for sequencing was blood. V is TRBV5-1 and J is TRBJ2-3; D may be TRBD1 (6 bases). The sequence came from a girl aged 2 to 17 with multiple sclerosis. The CDR3 loop reads CASNRNAGADTRYF. The CDR3 coding sequence is TGCGCCAGCAACCGCAATGCAGGGGCAGATACGCGGTATTTT. Full variable domain (outside the CDR3, taken from reference TRBV5-1 and TRBJ2-3): KAGVTQTPRYLIKTRGQQVTLSCSPISGHRSVSWYQQTPGQGLQFLFEYFSETQRNKGNFPGRFSGRQFSNSRSEMNVSTLELGDSALYLCASNRNAGADTRYFGPGTRLTVL.